This TCR beta chain was recovered during a study of blood T cell repertoires in COVID-19. V lost 1 base, J lost 5 bases, and 11 bases lay in between. Germline V CDR1 and CDR2: PRHDT, FYEKMQ (reference sequence). This CDR3 region has 14 residues. Profiled with immunoSEQ multiplex PCR; TCRdb holds only in-frame clones, not every one. The sample contains over 350,000 clones, over 75% of which appear only once. The V gene is TRBV13, the J gene TRBJ1-2; maybe TRBD1 (5 bases). This sequence originates from a woman younger than 45 with acute COVID-19. Sequencing was performed on PBMCs or T cells enriched from blood (not recorded which). The CDR3, as DNA: TGTGCCAGCAGCTTAGAAGGGGAGGGGTATGGCTACACCTTC. It translates to CASSLEGEGYGYTF.